This T cell receptor (beta chain) was captured by sequencing in a study of human T cells and chemical hapten exposure. Findings and limits, study-wide: No shift was seen in TCRs above 1 in 1000 frequency with DPC sensitization.

This clonotype was detected once. Its target is unknown. One entry per CDR3 protein, called by TCRdb with MiXCR from the RACE reads. The sample lists under 200,000 distinct CDR3 sequences, just under 30% occurring once. Time point: pre-sensitization, week 0. Indicated treatment: therapeutic diphenylcyclopropenone sensitization with weekly scalp DPC. Germline V CDR1 and CDR2: SGHTA, FQGNSA. V shed 4 bases and J shed 6 bases, with 22 bases lying between them. CDR3 length equals 17 residues. This specimen consisted of whole blood, obtained in connection with sensitization to the hapten diphenylcyclopropenone (DPC). This clonotype originated in a woman in her thirties with alopecia areata. Some clones in this sample may be carry-over from other donors' samples. The chain has TRBV7-2 and TRBJ2-1; the D gene is possibly TRBD2 (7 bases). The CDR3 reads CASSSPPGGRTTNEQFF. In nucleotides, the CDR3 is TGTGCCAGCAGCTCCCCTCCGGGGGGCCGCACCACCAATGAGCAGTTCTTC.